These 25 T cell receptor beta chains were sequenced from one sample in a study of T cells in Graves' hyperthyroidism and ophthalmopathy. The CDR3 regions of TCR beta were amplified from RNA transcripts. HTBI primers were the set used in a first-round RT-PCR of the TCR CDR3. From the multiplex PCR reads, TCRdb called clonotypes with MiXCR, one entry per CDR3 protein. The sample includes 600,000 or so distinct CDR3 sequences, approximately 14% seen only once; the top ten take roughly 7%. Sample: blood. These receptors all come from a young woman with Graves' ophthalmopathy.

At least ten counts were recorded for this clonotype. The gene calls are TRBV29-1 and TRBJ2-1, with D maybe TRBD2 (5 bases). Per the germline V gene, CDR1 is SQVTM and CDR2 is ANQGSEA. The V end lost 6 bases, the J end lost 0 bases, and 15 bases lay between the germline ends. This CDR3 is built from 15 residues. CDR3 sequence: CSVAPGSGSYNEQFF. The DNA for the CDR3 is TGCAGCGTGGCCCCGGGGAGCGGCTCCTACAATGAGCAGTTCTTC.

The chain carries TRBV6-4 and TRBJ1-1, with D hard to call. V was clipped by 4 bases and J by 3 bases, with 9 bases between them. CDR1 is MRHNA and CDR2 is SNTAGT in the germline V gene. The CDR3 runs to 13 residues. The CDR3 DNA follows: TGTGCCAGCAGTGTCGTCAGATACACTGAAGCTTTCTTT. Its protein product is CASSVVRYTEAFF.

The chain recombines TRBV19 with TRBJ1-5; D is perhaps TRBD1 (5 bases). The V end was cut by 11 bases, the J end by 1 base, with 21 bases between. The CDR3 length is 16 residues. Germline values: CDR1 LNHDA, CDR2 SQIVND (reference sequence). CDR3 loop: CAADPNEGQSNQPQHF. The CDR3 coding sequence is TGTGCCGCCGACCCAAACGAGGGGCAGAGCAATCAGCCCCAGCATTTT.

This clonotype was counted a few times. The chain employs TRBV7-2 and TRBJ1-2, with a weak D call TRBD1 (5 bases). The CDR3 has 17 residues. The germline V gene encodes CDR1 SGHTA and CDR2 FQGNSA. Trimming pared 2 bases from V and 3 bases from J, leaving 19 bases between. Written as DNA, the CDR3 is TGTGCCAGCAGCTTAAGACCCCAGAGGGGTGGGGACTATGGCTACACCTTC. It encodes CASSLRPQRGGDYGYTF.

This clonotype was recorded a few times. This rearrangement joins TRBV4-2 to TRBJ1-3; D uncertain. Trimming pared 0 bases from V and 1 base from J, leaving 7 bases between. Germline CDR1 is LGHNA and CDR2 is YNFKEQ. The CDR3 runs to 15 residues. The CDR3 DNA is TGTGCCAGCAGCCAAGACCCGGATTCTGGAAACACCATATATTTT. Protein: CASSQDPDSGNTIYF.

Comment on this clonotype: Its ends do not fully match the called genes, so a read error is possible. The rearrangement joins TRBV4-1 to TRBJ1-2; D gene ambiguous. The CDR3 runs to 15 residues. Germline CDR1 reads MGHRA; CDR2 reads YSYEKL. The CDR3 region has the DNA TGCGCCAGCAGCCAAGATCAAGGACTTAACTATGGCCACACCTTC. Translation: CASSQDQGLNYGHTF.

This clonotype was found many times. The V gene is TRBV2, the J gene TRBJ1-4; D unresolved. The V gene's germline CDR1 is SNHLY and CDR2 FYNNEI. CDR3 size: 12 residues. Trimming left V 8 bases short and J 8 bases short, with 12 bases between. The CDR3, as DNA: TGTGCCAGCCGTCAAGAAGGCGAAAAACTGTTTTTT. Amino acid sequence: CASRQEGEKLFF.

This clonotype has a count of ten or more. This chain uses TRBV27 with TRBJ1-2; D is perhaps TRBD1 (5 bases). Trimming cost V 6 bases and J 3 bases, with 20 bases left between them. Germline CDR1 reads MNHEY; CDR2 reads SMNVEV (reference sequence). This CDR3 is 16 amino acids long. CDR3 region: CASRTLSGRWDYGYTF. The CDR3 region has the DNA TGTGCCAGCAGAACCCTTTCAGGGAGGTGGGACTATGGCTACACCTTC.

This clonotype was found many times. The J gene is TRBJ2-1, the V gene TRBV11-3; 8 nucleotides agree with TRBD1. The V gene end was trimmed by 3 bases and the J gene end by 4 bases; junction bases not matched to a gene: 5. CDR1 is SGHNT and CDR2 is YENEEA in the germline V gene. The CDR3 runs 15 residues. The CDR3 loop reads CASSFLTGEYNEQFF. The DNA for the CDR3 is TGTGCCAGCAGCTTCCTGACAGGGGAATACAATGAGCAGTTCTTC.

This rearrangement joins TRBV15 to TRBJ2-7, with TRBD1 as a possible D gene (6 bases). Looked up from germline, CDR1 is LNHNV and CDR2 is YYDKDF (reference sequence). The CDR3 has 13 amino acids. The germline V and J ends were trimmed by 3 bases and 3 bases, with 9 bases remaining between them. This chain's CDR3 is CATSRDSHYEQYF. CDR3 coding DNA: TGTGCCACCAGCAGGGACAGCCACTACGAGCAGTACTTC.

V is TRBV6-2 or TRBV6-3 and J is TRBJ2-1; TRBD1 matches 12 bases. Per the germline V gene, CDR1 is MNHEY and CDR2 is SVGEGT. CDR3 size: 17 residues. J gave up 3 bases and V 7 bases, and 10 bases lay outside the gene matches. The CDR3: CASTSGQGALIYNEQFF. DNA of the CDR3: TGTGCCAGCACCTCGGGACAGGGGGCACTTATCTACAATGAGCAGTTCTTC.

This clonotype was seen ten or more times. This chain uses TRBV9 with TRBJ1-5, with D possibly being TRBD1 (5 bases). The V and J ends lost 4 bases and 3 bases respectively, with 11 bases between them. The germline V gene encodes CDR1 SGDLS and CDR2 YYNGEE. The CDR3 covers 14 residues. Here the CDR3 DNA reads TGTGCCAGCAGCACCGGACAAACCAATCAGCCCCAGCATTTT. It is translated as CASSTGQTNQPQHF.

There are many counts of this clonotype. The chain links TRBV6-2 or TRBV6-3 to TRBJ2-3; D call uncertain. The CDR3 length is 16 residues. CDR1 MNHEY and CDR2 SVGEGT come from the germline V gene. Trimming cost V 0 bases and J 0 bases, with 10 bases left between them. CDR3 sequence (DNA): TGTGCCAGCAGTTACTCGACGGCTAGAAGCACAGATACGCAGTATTTT. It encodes CASSYSTARSTDTQYF.

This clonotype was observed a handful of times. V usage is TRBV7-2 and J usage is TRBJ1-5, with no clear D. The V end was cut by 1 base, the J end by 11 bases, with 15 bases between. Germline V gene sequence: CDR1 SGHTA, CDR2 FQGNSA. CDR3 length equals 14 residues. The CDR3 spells CASSLGYTDESQHF. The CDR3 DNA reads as TGTGCCAGCAGCTTAGGGTATACGGATGAGTCCCAGCATTTT.

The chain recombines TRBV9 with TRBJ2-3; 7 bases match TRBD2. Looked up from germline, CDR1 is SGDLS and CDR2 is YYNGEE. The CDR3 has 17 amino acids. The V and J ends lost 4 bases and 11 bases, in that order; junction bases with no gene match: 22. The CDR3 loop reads CASSFLLDGLDGIGQYF. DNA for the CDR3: TGTGCCAGCAGCTTCCTGCTGGACGGACTAGACGGGATCGGGCAGTATTTT.

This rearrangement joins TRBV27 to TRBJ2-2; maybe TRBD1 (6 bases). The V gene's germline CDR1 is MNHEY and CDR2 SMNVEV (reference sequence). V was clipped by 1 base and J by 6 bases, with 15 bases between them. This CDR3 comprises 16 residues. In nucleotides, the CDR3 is TGTGCCAGCAGTTTATGGGGGCCGAGAAGGGCCGGGGAGCTGTTTTTT. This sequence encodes CASSLWGPRRAGELFF.

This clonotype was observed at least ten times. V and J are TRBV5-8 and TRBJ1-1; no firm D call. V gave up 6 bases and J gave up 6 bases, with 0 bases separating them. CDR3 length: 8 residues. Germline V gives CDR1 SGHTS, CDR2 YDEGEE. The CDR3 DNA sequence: TGTGCCAGCACTGAAGCTTTCTTT. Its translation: CASTEAFF.

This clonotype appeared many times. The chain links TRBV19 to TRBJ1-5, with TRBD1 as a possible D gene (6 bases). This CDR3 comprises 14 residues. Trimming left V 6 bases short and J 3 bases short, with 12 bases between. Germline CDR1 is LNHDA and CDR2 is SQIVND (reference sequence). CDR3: CASSPQGTNQPQHF. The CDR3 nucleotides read TGTGCCAGTAGCCCACAGGGAACCAATCAGCCCCAGCATTTT.

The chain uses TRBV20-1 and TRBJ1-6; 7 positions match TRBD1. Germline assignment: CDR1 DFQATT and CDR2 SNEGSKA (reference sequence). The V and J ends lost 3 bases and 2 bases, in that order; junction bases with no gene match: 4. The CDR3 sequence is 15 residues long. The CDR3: CSARPGGAYNSPLHF. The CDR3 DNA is TGCAGTGCTAGGCCAGGGGGAGCCTATAATTCACCCCTCCACTTT.

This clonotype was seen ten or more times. The CDR3 region is CSARDLAVATEAFF. The DNA for the CDR3 is TGCAGTGCTAGAGATCTCGCAGTGGCCACTGAAGCTTTCTTT. The chain employs TRBV20-1 and TRBJ1-1; D remains ambiguous. From germline, CDR1 is DFQATT and CDR2 SNEGSKA (reference sequence). V was pared by 0 bases and J by 4 bases, with 12 bases between. This CDR3 has 14 amino acids.

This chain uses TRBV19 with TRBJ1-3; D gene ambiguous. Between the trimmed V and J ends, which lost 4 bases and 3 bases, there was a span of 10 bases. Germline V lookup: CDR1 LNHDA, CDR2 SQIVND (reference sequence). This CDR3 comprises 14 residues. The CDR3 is CASSTGSLGNTIYF. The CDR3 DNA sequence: TGTGCCAGTAGTACTGGATCGCTTGGAAACACCATATATTTT.

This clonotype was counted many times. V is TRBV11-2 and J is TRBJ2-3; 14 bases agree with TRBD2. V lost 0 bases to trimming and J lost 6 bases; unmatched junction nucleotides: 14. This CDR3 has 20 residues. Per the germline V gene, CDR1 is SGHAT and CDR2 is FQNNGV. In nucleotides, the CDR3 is TGTGCCAGCAGCTTAGATCCCGGGACTAGCGGGAGCTTCGGGGCGGATACGCAGTATTTT. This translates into CASSLDPGTSGSFGADTQYF.

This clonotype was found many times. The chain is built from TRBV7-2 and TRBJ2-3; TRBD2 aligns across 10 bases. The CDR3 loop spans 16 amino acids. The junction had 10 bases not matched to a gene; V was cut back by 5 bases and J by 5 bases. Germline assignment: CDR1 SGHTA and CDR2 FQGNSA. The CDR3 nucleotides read TGTGCCAGCAGCCCGGGGCCAATAGCGGGAGGAGATACGCAGTATTTT. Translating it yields CASSPGPIAGGDTQYF.

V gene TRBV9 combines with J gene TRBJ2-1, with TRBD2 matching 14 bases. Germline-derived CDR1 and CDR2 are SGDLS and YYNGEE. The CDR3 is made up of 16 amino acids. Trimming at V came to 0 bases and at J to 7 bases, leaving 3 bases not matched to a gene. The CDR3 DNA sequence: TGTGCCAGCAGCGTAGAGGGACTAGCGGGAGCGAATGAGCAGTTCTTC. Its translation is CASSVEGLAGANEQFF.

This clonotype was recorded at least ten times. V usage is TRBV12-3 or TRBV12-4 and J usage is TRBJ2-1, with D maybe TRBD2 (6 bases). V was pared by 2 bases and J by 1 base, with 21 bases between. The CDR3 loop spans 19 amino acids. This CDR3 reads CASSLSLGAGSYSYNEQFF. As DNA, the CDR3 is TGTGCCAGCAGTTTAAGCCTCGGCGCGGGGAGTTATTCCTACAATGAGCAGTTCTTC.